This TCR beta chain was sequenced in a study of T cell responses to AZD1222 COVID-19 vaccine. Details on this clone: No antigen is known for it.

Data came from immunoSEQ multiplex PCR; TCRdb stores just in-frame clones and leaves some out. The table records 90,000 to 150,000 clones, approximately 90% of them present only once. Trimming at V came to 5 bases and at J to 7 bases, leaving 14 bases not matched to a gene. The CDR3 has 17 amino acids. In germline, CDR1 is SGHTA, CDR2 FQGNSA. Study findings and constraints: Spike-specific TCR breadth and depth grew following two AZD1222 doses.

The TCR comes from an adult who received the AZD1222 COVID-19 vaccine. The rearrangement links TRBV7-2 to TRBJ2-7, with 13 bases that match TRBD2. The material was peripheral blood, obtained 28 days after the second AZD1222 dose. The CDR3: CASSLTSGGAGSKEQYF. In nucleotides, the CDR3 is TGTGCCAGCAGCCTAACTAGCGGGGGGGCCGGTAGTAAAGAGCAGTACTTC.